The 27 T cell receptor beta chains reported below all come from one sample, sequenced in a study of blood T cell repertoires in COVID-19. Clones were sequenced by immunoSEQ multiplex PCR, and TCRdb holds only the in-frame ones, with some missing. This sample carries 280,000 or so clones, 90% of them seen once, and the ten largest clones take about 1.7%. The sequencing input was PBMCs or T cells enriched from blood (not recorded which). Every receptor here comes from a woman between 18 and 30 years old with acute COVID-19.

The chain has TRBV5-4 and TRBJ1-3; D gene uncertain. The germline gives CDR1 SGHNT, CDR2 YYREEE (reference sequence). The CDR3 totals 15 residues. The V end was cut by 1 base, the J end by 4 bases, with 12 bases between. CDR3 sequence (DNA): TGTGCCAGCAGCTTGAATTGGGGAGACGGAAACACCATATATTTT. Translating it yields CASSLNWGDGNTIYF.

The DNA of the CDR3 is TGTGCCAGCAGCTACGACGGGCTCTCAGGGTACTACAATGAGCAGTTCTTC. As protein: CASSYDGLSGYYNEQFF. The gene calls are TRBV5-6 and TRBJ2-1; TRBD1 is a possible D gene (5 bases). Germline assignment: CDR1 SGHDT and CDR2 YYEEEE. Trimming removed 3 bases from V and 3 bases from J, with 19 bases in between. CDR3 length: 17 amino acids.

The chain is built from TRBV6-1 and TRBJ2-7, with 7 bases fitting TRBD1. The ends lost 3 bases at V and 7 bases at J; junction bases unmatched: 15. This CDR3 comprises 16 residues. The germline gives CDR1 MNHNS, CDR2 SASEGT. DNA of the CDR3: TGTGCCAGCAGTGAGCTCTTCCGGGACAGTCAAAAGGAGCAGTACTTC. Translated, it gives CASSELFRDSQKEQYF.

V and J are TRBV5-4 and TRBJ1-1; 8 bases are a match to TRBD1. The CDR3 sequence is 13 residues long. Germline values: CDR1 SGHNT, CDR2 YYREEE (reference sequence). With 0 bases clipped from V and 10 bases from J, the junction kept 5 bases outside the gene matches. CDR3: CASSLGTGTRAFF. CDR3 DNA sequence: TGTGCCAGCAGCTTGGGGACAGGGACGCGAGCTTTCTTT.

The chain is built from TRBV18 and TRBJ1-1; D might be TRBD1 (6 bases). CDR3 size: 15 residues. The germline V and J ends were trimmed by 4 bases and 1 base, with 13 bases remaining between them. Germline V gives CDR1 KGHSH, CDR2 LQKENI. CDR3 DNA: TGTGCCAGCTCACGAAGCAGGGGCGAGAACACTGAAGCTTTCTTT. Its protein product is CASSRSRGENTEAFF.

This rearrangement joins TRBV28 to TRBJ2-5; 13 nucleotides align to TRBD2. The CDR3 loop spans 14 amino acids. The V and J ends lost 4 bases and 6 bases, in that order; junction bases with no gene match: 2. Germline lookup yields CDR1 MDHEN and CDR2 SYDVKM. The CDR3 loop is CASSWGLAGKTQYF. DNA of the CDR3: TGTGCCAGCAGTTGGGGACTAGCGGGGAAGACCCAGTACTTC.

The chain links TRBV27 to TRBJ2-7, with a possible D match to TRBD2 (6 bases). Looked up from germline, CDR1 is MNHEY and CDR2 is SMNVEV (reference sequence). This CDR3 is 14 amino acids long. V was pared by 1 base and J by 3 bases, with 10 bases between. The CDR3 sequence is CASSLFGSNYEQYF. For the CDR3, the DNA is TGTGCCAGCAGTTTATTCGGGAGTAACTACGAGCAGTACTTC.

J is TRBJ2-1 and V is TRBV13; 7 bases align to TRBD1. With V trimmed by 2 bases and J by 1 base, 11 bases remained unmatched. From germline, CDR1 is PRHDT and CDR2 FYEKMQ (reference sequence). This CDR3 is built from 18 residues. CDR3: CASSLRTGEGISYNEQFF. The CDR3 bases are TGTGCCAGCAGCTTACGCACAGGGGAAGGTATTTCCTACAATGAGCAGTTCTTC.

V is TRBV11-2 and J is TRBJ2-3, with 10 bases identical to TRBD1. The CDR3 is made up of 16 amino acids. Trimming took 4 bases from V and 1 from J; bases not matched to a gene: 5. Per the germline V gene, CDR1 is SGHAT and CDR2 is FQNNGV. CDR3 sequence reads: CASSSSGTGGTDTQYF. The CDR3 bases are TGTGCCAGCAGCTCATCCGGGACAGGGGGCACAGATACGCAGTATTTT.

Concerning this clone: The sample has other DNA sequences that encode this CDR3 too. This chain joins TRBV5-4 and TRBJ2-1; 11 positions match TRBD2. This CDR3 region has 16 residues. In germline, CDR1 is SGHNT, CDR2 YYREEE (reference sequence). V was pared by 2 bases and J by 6 bases, with 7 bases of the junction left unmatched. The CDR3 region has the DNA TGTGCCAGCAGCTTTTTACTAGCGGGAGTGGGCAATGAGCAGTTCTTC. This sequence encodes CASSFLLAGVGNEQFF. Combining the CDR3 with reference TRBV5-4 and TRBJ2-1 gives the whole variable domain ETGVTQSPTHLIKTRGQQVTLRCSSQSGHNTVSWYQQALGQGPQFIFQYYREEENGRGNFPPRFSGLQFPNYSSELNVNALELDDSALYLCASSFLLAGVGNEQFFGPGTRLTVL.

The CDR3 loop reads CASSDRRQHYGYTF. The CDR3 nucleotides are TGTGCCAGCAGTGATAGGAGGCAGCACTATGGCTACACCTTC. The chain combines TRBV2 with TRBJ1-2; D gene unclear. The CDR3 has 14 residues. Germline CDR1 SNHLY, CDR2 FYNNEI. Trimming took off 3 bases at V and 3 bases at J, with 11 bases between the two ends. Full variable domain (missing parts from reference TRBV2 and TRBJ1-2): EPEVTQTPSHQVTQMGQEVILRCVPISNHLYFYWYRQILGQKVEFLVSFYNNEISEKSEIFDDQFSVERPDGSNFTLKIRSTKLEDSAMYFCASSDRRQHYGYTFGSGTRLTVV.

This rearrangement joins TRBV7-9 to TRBJ1-1; D is possibly TRBD1 (6 bases). Deletions cut 5 bases from V and 5 bases from J, with 9 bases between. The germline V gene encodes CDR1 SEHNR and CDR2 FQNEAQ (reference sequence). This CDR3 contains 12 residues. The CDR3 is CASSITGTEAFF. Written as DNA, the CDR3 is TGTGCCAGCAGCATAACAGGGACTGAAGCTTTCTTT.

This chain uses TRBV27 with TRBJ1-2; 8 bases map to TRBD1. J lost 3 bases, V lost 2 bases, and 17 bases had no gene match. The CDR3 spans 19 residues. Germline loops: CDR1 MNHEY, CDR2 SMNVEV (reference sequence). The CDR3 DNA follows: TGTGCCAGCAGTTTACGTCTCCCGCAGAATACGGACAGGGACTATGGCTACACCTTC. It encodes CASSLRLPQNTDRDYGYTF.

This chain uses TRBV28 with TRBJ2-7; D remains ambiguous. The length of the CDR3 is 14 residues. Germline V lookup: CDR1 MDHEN, CDR2 SYDVKM. With 6 bases removed from V and 2 bases from J, the gap between germline ends came to 14 bases. Written as DNA, the CDR3 is TGTGCCAGCAGCCAACCGACTGGCACCTACGAGCAGTACTTC. Translated, it gives CASSQPTGTYEQYF.

The chain combines TRBV27 with TRBJ2-1, with 9 bases identical to TRBD2. Germline CDR1 reads MNHEY; CDR2 reads SMNVEV (reference sequence). CDR3 size: 14 residues. Trimming at V came to 4 bases and at J to 7 bases, leaving 5 bases not matched to a gene. The CDR3: CASSSGTSRNEQFF. The DNA of the CDR3 is TGTGCCAGCAGTTCAGGGACTAGCCGGAATGAGCAGTTCTTC.

The chain combines TRBV5-1 with TRBJ2-7; the D gene is possibly TRBD1 (6 bases). Germline lookup yields CDR1 SGHRS and CDR2 YFSETQ. With 7 bases removed from V and 3 bases from J, the gap between germline ends came to 11 bases. The CDR3 runs 12 residues. CDR3 loop: CASSKGDYEQYF. In DNA form, the CDR3 reads TGCGCCAGCTCCAAGGGGGACTACGAGCAGTACTTC.

The rearrangement uses TRBV4-3 and TRBJ2-1, with TRBD2 matching 9 bases. CDR1 LGHNA and CDR2 YSLEER come from the germline V gene. The length of the CDR3 is 15 residues. V was clipped by 2 bases and J by 7 bases; unmatched bases: 6. The CDR3 region has the DNA TGCGCCAGCAGCCAAATAGCGGGAGCAGAGAATGAGCAGTTCTTC. This sequence encodes CASSQIAGAENEQFF.

The V call is TRBV19, the J call TRBJ1-1; D is possibly TRBD1 (6 bases). The CDR3 covers 14 residues. In germline, CDR1 is LNHDA, CDR2 SQIVND (reference sequence). Trimming took 5 bases from V and 5 from J, leaving 15 bases between them. This chain's CDR3 is CASSPSGGWTEAFF. CDR3 DNA sequence: TGTGCCAGTAGTCCCTCGGGGGGCTGGACTGAAGCTTTCTTT.

J is TRBJ1-2 and V is TRBV12-3 or TRBV12-4, with 7 bases aligning to TRBD1. After removal of 7 bases from V and 4 bases from J, the junction contained 6 bases not matched to a gene. This CDR3 spans 13 amino acids. The CDR3 loop reads CASTETGSYGYTF. The CDR3 DNA reads TGTGCCAGCACCGAGACAGGGTCCTATGGCTACACCTTC.

This clone has just one count. This chain connects TRBV19 to TRBJ2-1; D not resolved. The CDR3 has 15 amino acids. Germline CDR1 is LNHDA and CDR2 is SQIVND (reference sequence). Trimming took 6 bases from V and 0 from J, leaving 12 bases between them. The CDR3 loop is CASRETSISYNEQFF. The CDR3 coding sequence is TGTGCCAGTAGGGAGACTTCCATCTCCTACAATGAGCAGTTCTTC.

The DNA of the CDR3 is TGTGCCAGCAGCTTAGGTAACTACCGAACTGGCTACGAGCAGTACTTC. This codes for CASSLGNYRTGYEQYF. The rearrangement uses TRBV7-2 and TRBJ2-7, with unresolved D. V shed 1 base and J shed 3 bases, with 16 bases lying between them. Germline V lookup: CDR1 SGHTA, CDR2 FQGNSA. This CDR3 region has 16 residues.

The CDR3 nucleotides are TGCGCCAGCAGCGCCTTAAGGGGGAACCCCTACAATGAGCAGTTCTTC. Residues: CASSALRGNPYNEQFF. V and J are TRBV10-1 and TRBJ2-1; tentatively, D is TRBD1 (6 bases). This CDR3 is built from 16 residues. V dropped 6 bases and J dropped 2 bases, with 17 bases sitting between them. Germline lookup yields CDR1 WNHNN and CDR2 SYGVQD (reference sequence).

CDR3 in amino acids: CAIGLAGSTDTQYF. The CDR3 nucleotides read TGTGCCATCGGACTAGCGGGTAGCACAGATACGCAGTATTTT. V is TRBV27 and J is TRBJ2-3, with TRBD2 matching 11 bases. Trimming removed 10 bases from V and 0 bases from J; junction bases left unmatched: 3. CDR3 length: 14 residues. From germline, CDR1 is MNHEY and CDR2 SMNVEV (reference sequence).

This chain uses TRBV5-1 with TRBJ2-1, with TRBD1 identical over 11 bases. The V segment lost 0 bases and the J segment 6 bases; nucleotides outside the gene matches: 5. Germline V CDR1 and CDR2: SGHRS, YFSETQ. This CDR3 has 16 amino acids. As DNA, the CDR3 is TGCGCCAGCAGCTTGGTAGGGACAGGGGGTCCCAATGAGCAGTTCTTC. The encoded protein is CASSLVGTGGPNEQFF. The full variable domain, with the rest looked up from reference TRBV5-1 and TRBJ2-1, is KAGVTQTPRYLIKTRGQQVTLSCSPISGHRSVSWYQQTPGQGLQFLFEYFSETQRNKGNFPGRFSGRQFSNSRSEMNVSTLELGDSALYLCASSLVGTGGPNEQFFGPGTRLTVL.

This clone was counted only a few times. The rearrangement uses TRBV5-1 and TRBJ1-5, with 7 bases that match TRBD1. CDR3 length: 15 amino acids. Germline-derived CDR1 and CDR2 are SGHRS and YFSETQ. Losses at the gene ends were 0 bases for V and 3 bases for J; bases not matched to a gene: 3. Here the CDR3 reads CASSLAGTDNQPQHF. The CDR3, as DNA: TGCGCCAGCAGCTTGGCTGGGACAGACAATCAGCCCCAGCATTTT.

The V call is TRBV27, the J call TRBJ2-2; 14 bases agree with TRBD2. V dropped 5 bases and J dropped 3; count of bases not matched to a gene: 17. The CDR3 runs to 21 residues. Germline V gives CDR1 MNHEY, CDR2 SMNVEV (reference sequence). The CDR3 reads CASSIQIGTSGSKGDTGELFF. CDR3 nucleotide sequence: TGTGCCAGCAGTATACAAATCGGGACTAGCGGGAGTAAGGGCGACACCGGGGAGCTGTTTTTT.

The chain employs TRBV5-6 and TRBJ2-2; TRBD1 might be the D (5 bases). V gave up 2 bases and J gave up 0 bases, with 14 bases separating them. The germline V gene has CDR1 SGHDT and CDR2 YYEEEE. CDR3 length: 17 residues. The CDR3 DNA follows: TGTGCCAGCAGCTTCAGGGTCGGTGGCCCGAACACCGGGGAGCTGTTTTTT. Translated: CASSFRVGGPNTGELFF.